This TCR beta chain was documented in a study of response to subunit inactivated influenza vaccine. The V segment lost 3 bases and the J segment 0 bases; nucleotides outside the gene matches: 7. This CDR3 is built from 17 residues. For this clonotype: The antigen is undetermined.

General observations from the study: After each seasonal influenza vaccination, few new T cells are recruited, the authors suggested.

TCRdb itself ran the RT-PCR reads through MiXCR, one entry per CDR3 protein. The sample lists 650,000 or so distinct CDR3 sequences, 14% seen once, with about 7.6% in the top ten. The chain combines TRBV12-3 or TRBV12-4 with TRBJ2-4; 8 bases are a match to TRBD2. This material consisted of PBMCs from blood, taken less than 15 days before vaccination. The source of this sequence is a man between 50 and 59 years old who received an inactivated influenza vaccine. The CDR3 region is CASSFGTRLIAKNIQYF. In nucleotides, the CDR3 is TGTGCCAGCAGTTTTGGGACTAGACTTATAGCCAAAAACATTCAGTACTTC.